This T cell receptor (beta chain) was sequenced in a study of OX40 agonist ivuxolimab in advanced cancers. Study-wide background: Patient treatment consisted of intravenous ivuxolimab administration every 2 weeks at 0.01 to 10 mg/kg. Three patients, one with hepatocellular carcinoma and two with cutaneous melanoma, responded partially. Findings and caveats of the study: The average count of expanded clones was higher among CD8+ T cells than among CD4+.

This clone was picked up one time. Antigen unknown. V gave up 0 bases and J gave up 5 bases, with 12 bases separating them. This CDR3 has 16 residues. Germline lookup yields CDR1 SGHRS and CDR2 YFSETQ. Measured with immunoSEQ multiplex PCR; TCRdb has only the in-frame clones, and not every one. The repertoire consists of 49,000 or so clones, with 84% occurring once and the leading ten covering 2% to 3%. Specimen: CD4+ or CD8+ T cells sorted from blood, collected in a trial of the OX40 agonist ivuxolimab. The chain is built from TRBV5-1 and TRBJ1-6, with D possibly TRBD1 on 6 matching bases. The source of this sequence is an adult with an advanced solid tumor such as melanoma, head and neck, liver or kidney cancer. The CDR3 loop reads CASSLDRVENNSPLHF. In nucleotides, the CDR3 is TGCGCCAGCAGCTTGGACAGGGTTGAGAATAATTCACCCCTCCACTTT.